Presented here are 26 T cell receptor beta chains from one specimen sequenced in a study of cytomegalovirus exposure and HLA in healthy donors. PCR amplification relied on 60 Vbeta primers (plus 13 Jbeta primers). Measured with immunoSEQ multiplex PCR; TCRdb has only the in-frame clones, and not every one. The top ten clones hold 6.5% of a sample with around 150,000 clones, roughly 85% of them seen once. The sample comprised PBMCs. Source of these receptors: a middle-aged man in good health and CMV-seropositive.

The chain recombines TRBV6-1 with TRBJ1-1; 8 positions agree with TRBD1. Trimming cost V 6 bases and J 6 bases; bases outside gene matches: 9. Germline lookup yields CDR1 MNHNS and CDR2 SASEGT. The CDR3 spans 14 residues. The CDR3: CASRELTGGPEAFF. CDR3 sequence (DNA): TGTGCCAGCAGGGAACTTACAGGGGGGCCTGAAGCTTTCTTT.

The chain links TRBV6-5 to TRBJ2-7; TRBD1 matches at 8 bases. V trimming: 5 bases; J trimming: 3 bases; junction bases outside the gene matches: 6. The CDR3 consists of 14 residues. The germline V gene has CDR1 MNHEY and CDR2 SVGAGI. The CDR3 DNA follows: TGTGCCAGCAGTGACTGGACAGGGAGCTACGAGCAGTACTTC. It encodes CASSDWTGSYEQYF.

This clone was recorded only once. This chain links TRBV19 with TRBJ2-2, with TRBD2 as a possible D gene (5 bases). Germline CDR1 reads LNHDA; CDR2 reads SQIVND (reference sequence). With 7 bases removed from V and 5 bases from J, the gap between germline ends came to 17 bases. The CDR3 is 15 residues long. The CDR3 DNA reads as TGTGCCAGTACCTCGGACTCTCTCCTGACCGGGGAGCTGTTTTTT. Translating it yields CASTSDSLLTGELFF.

The chain carries TRBV4-2 and TRBJ2-6, with no clear D. V shed 1 base and J shed 0 bases, with 10 bases lying between them. Germline V lookup: CDR1 LGHNA, CDR2 YNFKEQ. The CDR3 spans 17 residues. In DNA, the CDR3 is TGTGCCAGCAGCCAAGGACTGATGTCCTCTGGGGCCAACGTCCTGACTTTC. This translates into CASSQGLMSSGANVLTF.

This clone was seen a few times. This rearrangement joins TRBV30 to TRBJ1-1, with 8 bases aligning to TRBD1. The CDR3 is 13 amino acids. Germline V gene data show CDR1 as GTSNPN and CDR2 as SVGIG (reference sequence). V lost 1 base and J lost 5; bases outside the gene matches: 3. For the CDR3, the DNA is TGTGCCTGGAGTGGGCAGGGGGCGACTGAAGCTTTCTTT. This translates into CAWSGQGATEAFF.

The genes are TRBV29-1 and TRBJ2-7; 9 bases fit TRBD1. Germline CDR1 reads SQVTM; CDR2 reads ANQGSEA. The CDR3 consists of 13 residues. V lost 3 bases to trimming and J lost 5 bases; unmatched junction nucleotides: 5. Written as DNA, the CDR3 is TGCAGCGTTGACAGGACAGGGGCCCACGAGCAGTACTTC. Its translation is CSVDRTGAHEQYF.

CDR3 in DNA: TGTGCCATCAGTGAGCGGGGACATTTATACGAGCAGTACTTC. Its translation: CAISERGHLYEQYF. The chain uses TRBV10-3 and TRBJ2-7, with TRBD1 as a possible D gene (6 bases). This CDR3 contains 14 residues. Trimming pared 2 bases from V and 4 bases from J, leaving 12 bases between. The germline V gene has CDR1 ENHRY and CDR2 SYGVKD.

This chain uses TRBV5-1 with TRBJ2-1; 7 bases are a match to TRBD2. Germline CDR1 is SGHRS and CDR2 is YFSETQ. V gave up 0 bases and J gave up 5 bases; unmatched junction bases: 5. This CDR3 is built from 15 residues. CDR3 sequence: CASSLAGREDNEQFF. The CDR3 bases are TGCGCCAGCAGCTTGGCGGGTCGGGAGGACAATGAGCAGTTCTTC.

This clone occurred once. The V call is TRBV27, the J call TRBJ2-3; weak D call: TRBD2 (5 bases). V lost 4 bases and J lost 4, with 15 bases in between. The CDR3 contains 15 residues. The germline V gene encodes CDR1 MNHEY and CDR2 SMNVEV (reference sequence). The CDR3 nucleotides read TGTGCCAGCAGTTATCTGGGGAGTGCTGCAGATACGCAGTATTTT. It encodes CASSYLGSAADTQYF.

The gene calls are TRBV5-1 and TRBJ2-2, with 7 positions matching TRBD2. The CDR3 is 14 amino acids. Germline-derived CDR1 and CDR2 are SGHRS and YFSETQ. The V gene end was trimmed by 4 bases and the J gene end by 6 bases; junction bases not matched to a gene: 6. CDR3 residues: CASSRLADPGELFF. Written as DNA, the CDR3 is TGCGCCAGCAGCAGACTAGCTGATCCCGGGGAGCTGTTTTTT.

The rearrangement joins TRBV6-5 to TRBJ1-5; D is possibly TRBD1 (6 bases). The V gene lost 6 bases and the J gene lost 0 bases, with 12 bases spanning the gap. Per the germline V gene, CDR1 is MNHEY and CDR2 is SVGAGI. The CDR3 runs to 15 residues. The CDR3 DNA reads TGTGCCAGCAGCCCCAGGACAGCTAGCAATCAGCCCCAGCATTTT. Amino acids: CASSPRTASNQPQHF.

The sample holds one count of this clone. The V call is TRBV29-1, the J call TRBJ1-3; D is undetermined. Per the germline V gene, CDR1 is SQVTM and CDR2 is ANQGSEA. CDR3 length: 13 amino acids. Trimming removed 1 base at V and 0 bases at J, with 4 bases between. DNA for the CDR3: TGCAGCGTTGAAGGCTACTCTGGAAACACCATATATTTT. The encoded protein is CSVEGYSGNTIYF.

This clone was seen more than once but under ten times. The chain recombines TRBV19 with TRBJ2-5, with 9 bases that match TRBD1. CDR1 is LNHDA and CDR2 is SQIVND in the germline V gene (reference sequence). Unmatched junction bases numbered 9, after V lost 3 bases and J lost 4 bases. This CDR3 spans 16 amino acids. The CDR3 loop reads CASSINPGQGRETQYF. The CDR3 DNA is TGTGCCAGTAGTATTAACCCGGGACAGGGAAGAGAGACCCAGTACTTC.

The V and J genes are TRBV27 and TRBJ2-7; tentatively, D is TRBD1 (6 bases). The CDR3 contains 14 residues. Trimming took off 6 bases at V and 5 bases at J, with 17 bases between the two ends. Germline CDR1 is MNHEY and CDR2 is SMNVEV (reference sequence). The DNA for the CDR3 is TGTGCCAGCAGCCACAGGGTGCTCGGAGACGAGCAGTACTTC. This sequence encodes CASSHRVLGDEQYF.

This chain connects TRBV19 to TRBJ1-2; unclear D gene. Between the trimmed V and J ends, which lost 4 bases and 8 bases, there was a span of 14 bases. CDR3 size: 13 residues. Germline V gene data show CDR1 as LNHDA and CDR2 as SQIVND (reference sequence). In DNA form, the CDR3 reads TGTGCCAGTAGTAGAGAGGCAAGTTGGGGCTACACCTTC. Its protein product is CASSREASWGYTF.

The chain recombines TRBV18 with TRBJ2-2, with 8 bases that match TRBD1. After removal of 3 bases from V and 4 bases from J, the junction contained 1 base not matched to a gene. Germline V gene sequence: CDR1 KGHSH, CDR2 LQKENI. The CDR3 has 14 residues. The CDR3 coding sequence is TGTGCCAGCTCACCTACAGGGGGCACCGGGGAGCTGTTTTTT. Amino acid sequence: CASSPTGGTGELFF. Full variable domain (rest looked up from reference TRBV18 and TRBJ2-2): NAGVMQNPRHLVRRRGQEARLRCSPMKGHSHVYWYRQLPEEGLKFMVYLQKENIIDESGMPKERFSAEFPKEGPSILRIQQVVRGDSAAYFCASSPTGGTGELFFGEGSRLTVL.

The gene calls are TRBV19 and TRBJ2-2; D is possibly TRBD1 (6 bases). CDR3 length equals 14 residues. Germline V gene sequence: CDR1 LNHDA, CDR2 SQIVND (reference sequence). V was pared by 4 bases and J by 5 bases, with 11 bases between. CDR3 region: CASSKQGKTGELFF. The DNA of the CDR3 is TGTGCCAGTAGTAAACAGGGAAAGACCGGGGAGCTGTTTTTT.

The chain employs TRBV5-1 and TRBJ2-1; the match to TRBD2 covers 8 bases. The germline CDR1 and CDR2 sequences are SGHRS and YFSETQ. The CDR3 consists of 15 residues. Trimming cost V 4 bases and J 2 bases; bases outside gene matches: 5. The CDR3 loop is CASSPTSGTYNEQFF. The DNA of the CDR3 is TGCGCCAGCAGCCCCACTAGCGGTACCTACAATGAGCAGTTCTTC.

V is TRBV19 and J is TRBJ1-2; D may be TRBD1 (6 bases). V shed 3 bases and J shed 4 bases, with 9 bases lying between them. The CDR3 spans 13 residues. Germline loops: CDR1 LNHDA, CDR2 SQIVND (reference sequence). For the CDR3, the DNA is TGTGCCAGTAGTATGAGACAGGTCTATGGCTACACCTTC. Translation gives CASSMRQVYGYTF.

CDR3 in amino acids: CASSLGQGGYGYTF. The CDR3 bases are TGTGCCAGCAGCTTAGGTCAGGGGGGCTATGGCTACACCTTC. The rearrangement links TRBV7-9 to TRBJ1-2; 7 bases map to TRBD1. Germline CDR1 reads SEHNR; CDR2 reads FQNEAQ (reference sequence). Losses at the gene ends were 1 base for V and 4 bases for J; bases not matched to a gene: 3. This CDR3 has 14 residues.

This clone was counted between two and nine times. The genes are TRBV30 and TRBJ1-4; TRBD1 aligns across 7 bases. Germline V gene lookup returns CDR1 GTSNPN and CDR2 SVGIG (reference sequence). J gave up 7 bases and V 0 bases, and 8 bases lay outside the gene matches. This CDR3 is built from 15 residues. The CDR3 DNA is TGTGCCTGGAGTGTAGGGACAGCCTCGGGTGAAAAACTGTTTTTT. Its translation is CAWSVGTASGEKLFF. The full variable domain, with the rest looked up from reference TRBV30 and TRBJ1-4, is SQTIHQWPATLVQPVGSPLSLECTVEGTSNPNLYWYRQAAGRGLQLLFYSVGIGQISSEVPQNLSASRPQDRQFILSSKKLLLSDSGFYLCAWSVGTASGEKLFFGSGTQLSVL.

This chain joins TRBV28 and TRBJ2-1; 8 nucleotides match TRBD2. Germline-derived CDR1 and CDR2 are MDHEN and SYDVKM. With V trimmed by 5 bases and J by 5 bases, 14 bases remained unmatched. This CDR3 region has 17 residues. The CDR3 spells CASSPLGERERDNEQFF. CDR3 in DNA: TGTGCCAGCAGTCCGCTTGGCGAGCGGGAGAGGGACAATGAGCAGTTCTTC.

This chain joins TRBV5-8 and TRBJ1-2; 8 bases are shared with TRBD1. Trimming removed 0 bases from V and 4 bases from J; junction bases left unmatched: 2. From germline, CDR1 is SGHTS and CDR2 YDEGEE. The CDR3 consists of 14 residues. This CDR3 is CASSLGTGSYGYTF. CDR3 DNA: TGTGCCAGCAGCTTGGGGACAGGGAGCTATGGCTACACCTTC.

The chain has TRBV10-3 and TRBJ2-7, with TRBD2 identical over 7 bases. J lost 0 bases, V lost 6 bases, and 8 bases had no gene match. This CDR3 is 15 amino acids long. The V gene's germline CDR1 is ENHRY and CDR2 SYGVKD. The chain's CDR3 is CAIRESGASSYEQYF. The DNA for the CDR3 is TGTGCCATCAGAGAGAGCGGGGCAAGCTCCTACGAGCAGTACTTC.

CDR3 in DNA: TGCAGCGGGGGCCAGGGTACGGGGGAGCTGTTTTTT. Amino acids: CSGGQGTGELFF. This chain uses TRBV29-1 with TRBJ2-2, with D perhaps matching TRBD1 (5 bases). Germline V gene lookup returns CDR1 SQVTM and CDR2 ANQGSEA. The CDR3 loop spans 12 amino acids. Trimming removed 7 bases from V and 8 bases from J, with 14 bases in between.

The CDR3 DNA sequence: TGTGCCAGCAGCCCGGAAGGGGGACACGAGCAGTACTTC. Its protein product is CASSPEGGHEQYF. This chain connects TRBV5-6 to TRBJ2-7; D may be TRBD1 (6 bases). From germline, CDR1 is SGHDT and CDR2 YYEEEE. V dropped 4 bases and J dropped 5 bases, with 13 bases sitting between them. CDR3 length: 13 residues.